This T cell receptor (beta chain) derives from a study of CD8 T cells in Susac syndrome. It was with random hexamers that about 0.45 to 1 ug RNA was reverse transcribed. A multiplex approach, immunoSEQ multiplex PCR, amplified TCR beta CDR3 across 54 Vbeta and 13 Jbeta. TCRdb recomputed calls from the immunoSEQ multiplex PCR reads with MiXCR, one row per CDR3 protein. The repertoire has some 260,000 distinct CDR3 sequences, roughly 85% of them found once; the top ten carry approximately 0.11%. V was cut by 0 bases and J by 6 bases, with 6 bases left in between. The CDR3 spans 13 residues. Looked up from germline, CDR1 is MNHEY and CDR2 is SVGAGI. Sequencing of TCR beta drew on CD8+ and CD4+ T cells from blood. The multiple sclerosis controls were treatment-naive patients affected by stable or active relapsing-remitting disease. TEMRA cells were FACS-enriched and CD8+ and CD4+ T cells negatively isolated.

The chain links TRBV6-5 to TRBJ1-5; D is undetermined. Sample: CD8+ T cells from PBMCs. The TCR was taken from a human donor with multiple sclerosis. CDR3 bases: TGTGCCAGCAGTTACTCGTGGGGTCAGCCCCAGCATTTT. Translation: CASSYSWGQPQHF.